These 2 T cell receptor beta chains were all obtained from the same sample, sequenced in a study of response to subunit inactivated influenza vaccine. TCRdb reanalysed the RT-PCR reads using MiXCR and keeps one entry per CDR3 protein. In the table there are fewer than 600,000 distinct CDR3 sequences, 6.5% to 8% of which are singletons. Material: PBMCs from blood, obtained approximately 25 months after vaccination. The source of these receptors is a man aged 50 to 69 who received an inactivated influenza vaccine.

This clonotype was counted a few times. The V gene is TRBV20-1, the J gene TRBJ2-2; 12 bases fit TRBD1. The V gene end was trimmed by 0 bases and the J gene end by 2 bases; junction bases not matched to a gene: 7. This CDR3 has 18 amino acids. Germline CDR1 and CDR2: DFQATT and SNEGSKA (reference sequence). The CDR3 region has the DNA TGCAGTGCTAGAGACCCGGGACAGGGGGCGAGCAACACCGGGGAGCTGTTTTTT. It encodes CSARDPGQGASNTGELFF.

The chain combines TRBV6-2 or TRBV6-3 with TRBJ2-1; no definite D call. The CDR3 is 16 residues long. The germline V gene encodes CDR1 MNHEY and CDR2 SVGEGT. With 2 bases removed from V and 2 bases from J, the gap between germline ends came to 13 bases. CDR3 protein: CASSYPRASAYNEQFF. For the CDR3, the DNA is TGTGCCAGCAGTTACCCACGGGCCTCAGCCTACAATGAGCAGTTCTTC.